These T cell receptor beta chains were read from a single sample in a study of immune evolution from preneoplasia to lung adenocarcinoma. The assay was immunoSEQ multiplex PCR, and TCRdb's table has in-frame clones only and misses some. This table holds fewer than 11,000 clones, 78% found once. The source material was FFPE minimally invasive lung adenocarcinoma tissue. These receptors were taken from a person aged 70 to 85 with lung adenocarcinoma. Both conserved end residues are part of each CDR3. Fields, in order: CDR3 length, D gene, clone size, J gene, V gene, CDR3 protein, CDR3 DNA. D genes are given only for firm matches. Expanded clones get a size class; other rows say once, few or many, or leave the size out.

15 | TRBD1 | - | TRBJ2-1 | TRBV7-2 | CASSAGTASYNEQFF | TGTGCCAGCAGCGCCGGGACAGCGAGCTACAATGAGCAGTTCTTC
10 | - | once | TRBJ2-1 | TRBV20-1 | CSTVGTEQFF | TGCAGTACTGTAGGTACTGAGCAGTTCTTC
15 | TRBD1 | - | TRBJ1-1 | TRBV7-9 | CASSPQSGQGGEAFF | TGTGCCAGCAGCCCCCAATCGGGACAGGGGGGTGAAGCTTTCTTT
15 | - | once | TRBJ1-5 | TRBV15 | CATSRSGFSTQPQHF | TGTGCCACCAGCAGGAGCGGGTTCTCGACCCAGCCCCAGCATTTT
15 | - | few | TRBJ1-5 | TRBV19 | CASRNLGVSGQPQHF | TGTGCCAGTAGAAATTTAGGGGTGTCGGGACAGCCCCAGCATTTT
15 | - | few | TRBJ1-5 | TRBV19 | CASSMGLRSNQPQHF | TGTGCCAGTAGTATGGGGCTTCGAAGCAATCAGCCCCAGCATTTT
17 | - | once | TRBJ2-1 | TRBV18 | CASSPPNAGPRRNEQFF | TGTGCCAGCTCACCACCGAATGCGGGACCCCGACGTAATGAGCAGTTCTTC
15 | - | - | TRBJ2-1 | TRBV7-2 | CASSLVRSSYNEQFF | TGTGCCAGCAGCTTAGTCCGGAGCTCCTACAATGAGCAGTTCTTC
13 | TRBD2 | - | TRBJ2-5 | TRBV4-3 | CASSPQREQTQYF | TGCGCCAGCAGCCCCCAGCGGGAGCAGACCCAGTACTTC
14 | TRBD2 | - | TRBJ2-7 | TRBV5-1 | CASSLSGGNYEQYF | TGCGCCAGCAGCTTGTCGGGAGGGAACTACGAGCAGTACTTC
13 | - | few | TRBJ2-5 | TRBV4-1 | CASSHPGSETQYF | TGCGCCAGCAGCCATCCCGGTTCCGAGACCCAGTACTTC
18 | - | - | TRBJ1-6 | TRBV19 | CASSMKSGSAIYNSPLHF | TGTGCCAGTAGTATGAAGAGCGGGTCAGCGATCTATAATTCACCCCTCCACTTT
17 | - | - | TRBJ2-3 | TRBV15 | CATSRPRGGTSTDTQYF | TGTGCCACCAGCAGACCAAGGGGCGGGACTAGCACAGATACGCAGTATTTT
18 | TRBD2 | - | TRBJ2-2 | TRBV7-9 | CASSLNTLAGGPTGELFF | TGTGCCAGCAGCTTAAATACCCTAGCGGGGGGGCCCACCGGGGAGCTGTTTTTT
13 | - | - | TRBJ2-2 | TRBV9 | CASSVAWGGELFF | TGTGCCAGCAGCGTAGCCTGGGGCGGGGAGCTGTTTTTT
15 | TRBD1 | few | TRBJ2-2 | TRBV2 | CASQGWDRNTGELFF | TGTGCCAGCCAGGGGTGGGACAGAAATACCGGGGAGCTGTTTTTT
14 | - | - | TRBJ2-3 | TRBV11-1 | CASSPGGSTDTQYF | TGTGCCAGCAGCCCGGGTGGAAGCACAGATACGCAGTATTTT
14 | TRBD1 | - | TRBJ1-2 | TRBV5-5 | CASSVDRAYYGYTF | TGTGCCAGCAGCGTTGACAGGGCCTACTATGGCTACACCTTC
13 | - | - | TRBJ2-1 | TRBV5-4 | CASSPAAYNEQFF | TGTGCCAGCAGCCCCGCCGCCTACAATGAGCAGTTCTTC
15 | TRBD2 | medium-sized | TRBJ2-1 | TRBV6-4 | CASSDSSGGANEQFF | TGTGCCAGCAGTGACTCTAGCGGGGGGGCCAATGAGCAGTTCTTC
18 | TRBD1 | - | TRBJ2-4 | TRBV14 | CASSQEGDRDLAKNIQYF | TGTGCCAGCAGCCAAGAAGGGGACAGGGATCTAGCCAAAAACATTCAGTACTTC
15 | - | few | TRBJ1-3 | TRBV4-3 | CASSQEGARGNTIYF | TGCGCCAGCAGCCAAGAAGGGGCAAGGGGAAACACCATATATTTT
12 | - | - | TRBJ1-5 | TRBV21-1 | CATWTGDQPQHF | TGTGCCACCTGGACAGGAGATCAGCCCCAGCATTTT
16 | - | - | TRBJ1-2 | TRBV5-5 | CASSRGRGPQGYGYTF | TGTGCCAGCAGCCGGGGGCGGGGGCCGCAGGGGTATGGCTACACCTTC
17 | TRBD2 | - | TRBJ2-3 | TRBV18 | CASSAPTSGAVTDTQYF | TGTGCCAGCTCAGCTCCGACTAGCGGGGCGGTCACAGATACGCAGTATTTT
14 | - | - | TRBJ2-7 | TRBV4-1 | CASSQTDLSYEQYF | TGCGCCAGCAGCCAAACAGACCTCTCCTACGAGCAGTACTTC
11 | - | - | TRBJ2-5 | TRBV30 | CAGSIYETQYF | TGTGCCGGGTCAATTTACGAGACCCAGTACTTC
15 | - | few | TRBJ1-1 | TRBV18 | CASSPPGRGDTEAFF | TGTGCCAGCTCACCACCTGGCAGGGGTGACACTGAAGCTTTCTTT